Following are 7 T cell receptor beta chains from one sample sequenced in a study of blood T cell repertoires in COVID-19 (dated by TCRdb to about 2020). Library creation used the immunoSEQ multiplex PCR assay. Here the immuneACCESS table is served through TCRdb, limited to in-frame sequences with V and J called. Missing clones are a known gap in these copies; in checked studies unresolved V genes cover under half, and the rest lacks a known reason. This sample holds around 65,000 clones; about 81% were observed only once. The ten largest make up around a tenth of the sample. Sequencing was done on a sample of peripheral blood. These receptors all come from a human donor in a cohort sampled during active COVID-19.

V is TRBV29-1 and J is TRBJ2-7, with D perhaps matching TRBD2 (6 bases). This CDR3 comprises 12 residues. Germline values: CDR1 SQVTM, CDR2 ANQGSEA. Trimming pared 3 bases from V and 3 bases from J, leaving 9 bases between. The CDR3 nucleotides are TGCAGCGTTGATCTGGGGGGCTACGAGCAGTACTTC. Translating it yields CSVDLGGYEQYF.

In this sample, this clone turned up once. This CDR3 is CASSQSYEQYF. CDR3 nucleotide sequence: TGTGCCAGCAGCCAGAGCTACGAGCAGTACTTC. This chain joins TRBV3-1 (or the pseudogene TRBV3-2) and TRBJ2-7; unclear D gene. The V and J ends lost 3 bases and 3 bases respectively, with 3 bases between them. CDR1 is LGHDT, CDR2 YNNKEL, per germline (reference sequence). The length of the CDR3 is 11 residues.

This chain joins TRBV9 and TRBJ1-1; D gene uncertain. CDR1 is SGDLS, CDR2 YYNGEE, per germline. This CDR3 is built from 16 residues. V was shortened by 3 bases and J by 0 bases, with 15 bases between the two germline ends. The CDR3 spells CASSETGSIMNTEAFF. The CDR3 DNA reads as TGTGCCAGCAGCGAAACCGGGTCGATAATGAACACTGAAGCTTTCTTT.

V is TRBV29-1 and J is TRBJ1-1; 12 bases are shared with TRBD1. V dropped 8 bases and J dropped 2; count of bases not matched to a gene: 12. The CDR3 runs 16 residues. CDR1 is SQVTM and CDR2 is ANQGSEA in the germline V gene. CDR3 amino acids: CSIADRDRGPNTEAFF. In DNA form, the CDR3 reads TGCAGCATTGCCGACCGGGACAGGGGGCCTAACACTGAAGCTTTCTTT.

The chain joins TRBV6-2 or TRBV6-3 to TRBJ1-5; maybe TRBD1 (5 bases). The V end lost 1 base, the J end lost 2 bases, and 24 bases lay between the germline ends. Per the germline V gene, CDR1 is MNHEY and CDR2 is SVGEGT. The CDR3 has 20 residues. As DNA, the CDR3 is TGTGCCAGCAGTTACTTTCCCGGGACCGCGGGGGAGGGAGGCAATCAGCCCCAGCATTTT. Protein sequence: CASSYFPGTAGEGGNQPQHF.

The genes are TRBV7-9 and TRBJ2-5; a possible D gene is TRBD1 (5 bases). The CDR3 has 14 amino acids. Germline V gives CDR1 SEHNR, CDR2 FQNEAQ (reference sequence). The V gene lost 6 bases and the J gene lost 5 bases, with 16 bases spanning the gap. The CDR3 DNA reads as TGTGCCAGCAGTGCCAGTCAGGGTGGGGAGACCCAGTACTTC. Residues: CASSASQGGETQYF. The variable domain in full, with the rest retrieved from reference TRBV7-9 and TRBJ2-5, is DTGVSQNPRHKITKRGQNVTFRCDPISEHNRLYWYRQTLGQGPEFLTYFQNEAQLEKSRLLSDRFSAERPKGSFSTLEIQRTEQGDSAMYLCASSASQGGETQYFGPGTRLLVL.

This clone was seen just once. CDR3 sequence reads: CASSSQGLSGNTIYF. CDR3 in DNA: TGTGCCAGCAGCTCCCAGGGACTCTCTGGAAACACCATATATTTT. The chain links TRBV7-8 to TRBJ1-3, with D perhaps matching TRBD1 (5 bases). Trimming stripped 4 bases from V and 0 bases from J, with 10 bases between. The CDR3 spans 15 residues. Germline values: CDR1 SGHVS, CDR2 FQNEAQ.